The rows below give T cell receptor beta chains drawn from one sample of a study of OX40 agonist ivuxolimab in advanced cancers. The repertoire was sequenced with immunoSEQ multiplex PCR; TCRdb's copy has only in-frame clones and lacks some. The sample yields around 69,000 clones, roughly nine tenths seen once. Specimen: CD4+ or CD8+ T cells sorted from blood, collected in a trial of the OX40 agonist ivuxolimab. The origin of the receptors is an adult with an advanced solid tumor such as melanoma, head and neck, liver or kidney cancer. CDR3s include the opening cysteine and the closing phenylalanine or tryptophan. Each record gives: D gene, V gene, clone size, J gene, CDR3 length, CDR3 protein, CDR3 DNA. A D gene is named only where the DNA matches it firmly. Clone size is stated in some rows and not others, as once, few, many or a class when expanded.

>TRBD1|TRBV7-9|NA|TRBJ1-3|17
CASSSRTGSSSGNTIYF
TGTGCCAGCAGCTCCAGGACAGGCAGCTCCTCTGGAAACACCATATATTTT
>NA|TRBV29-1|NA|TRBJ1-3|15
CSAIGDISSGNTIYF
TGCAGCGCGATAGGGGACATTTCCTCTGGAAACACCATATATTTT
>NA|TRBV2|NA|TRBJ2-3|15
CASTGLALSTDTQYF
TGTGCCAGCACAGGGCTAGCGCTCAGCACAGATACGCAGTATTTT
>TRBD1|TRBV10-3|few|TRBJ1-6|13
CAIRDRGNSPLHF
TGTGCCATCCGGGACAGGGGAAATTCACCCCTCCACTTT
>NA|TRBV7-2|NA|TRBJ2-6|15
CASSSTLSGANVLTF
TGTGCCAGCAGCTCGACCTTATCTGGGGCCAACGTCCTGACTTTC
>NA|TRBV6-5|once|TRBJ1-3|14
CASIDWNSGNTIYF
TGTGCCAGCATAGACTGGAACTCTGGAAACACCATATATTTT
>TRBD1|TRBV6-4|NA|TRBJ2-3|15
CASSDSTGGADTQYF
TGTGCCAGCAGTGACTCGACAGGGGGCGCAGATACGCAGTATTTT
>NA|TRBV6-5|NA|TRBJ1-1|13
CASTGQGNTEAFF
TGTGCCAGCACCGGGCAGGGGAACACTGAAGCTTTCTTT
>NA|TRBV6-6|once|TRBJ1-4|13
CASSYDGRSYLFF
TGTGCCAGCAGTTACGATGGCAGGTCCTATCTGTTTTTT
>TRBD2|TRBV6-1|NA|TRBJ2-1|13
CASKAGGYNEQFF
TGTGCCAGCAAAGCGGGGGGGTACAATGAGCAGTTCTTC
>NA|TRBV10-3|NA|TRBJ1-2|12
CAISESQRGYTF
TGTGCCATCAGTGAGTCTCAGCGGGGCTACACCTTC
>TRBD2|TRBV18|NA|TRBJ2-1|16
CASSPQRASGTNEQFF
TGTGCCAGCTCACCACAGAGAGCTAGCGGGACGAATGAGCAGTTCTTC
>NA|TRBV9|NA|TRBJ2-1|14
CASSARSSYNEQFF
TGTGCCAGCAGCGCCAGGAGCTCCTACAATGAGCAGTTCTTC
>NA|TRBV18|NA|TRBJ1-1|14
CASSPLGGDTEAFF
TGTGCCAGCTCACCCCTGGGTGGGGACACTGAAGCTTTCTTT
>TRBD2|TRBV27|few|TRBJ2-1|18
CASSLRFTAGGPHNEQFF
TGTGCCAGCAGTTTACGTTTCACGGCGGGAGGGCCGCATAATGAGCAGTTCTTC
>NA|TRBV25-1|NA|TRBJ1-1|14
CASSDRTLGGEAFF
TGTGCCAGCAGTGATCGGACTTTAGGAGGGGAAGCTTTCTTT
>NA|TRBV2|NA|TRBJ2-5|15
CASRRAGGREQTQYF
TGTGCCAGTAGACGGGCCGGGGGACGGGAGCAGACCCAGTACTTC
>NA|TRBV7-2|NA|TRBJ2-7|14
CASTSYGASYEQYF
TGTGCCAGCACCAGTTATGGGGCCTCCTACGAGCAGTACTTC
>TRBD1|TRBV7-9|few|TRBJ2-3|16
CASSFTTGSRTDTQYF
TGTGCCAGCAGCTTTACGACAGGGTCCCGCACAGATACGCAGTATTTT
>NA|TRBV5-1|NA|TRBJ2-3|14
CASSLAIPPDTQYF
TGCGCCAGCAGCTTAGCCATTCCCCCAGATACGCAGTATTTT